Reported below is one T cell receptor (beta chain). The antigen remains undetermined. Disease duration was under 3 months in the ophthalmopathy patients, who also had a Clinical Activity Score of at least 3 and a NOSPECS grade of at least 4. About 10 ml of fresh peripheral blood supplied the PBMCs. TCR beta CDR3 regions were amplified from RNA. The TCR CDR3 was amplified in a first-round RT-PCR using the HTBI primer set. MiXCR, applied by TCRdb to the multiplex PCR reads, yields one record per CDR3 protein. The sample includes about 590,000 distinct CDR3 sequences, approximately 14% of them seen just once. The entry originates in a study of T cells in Graves' hyperthyroidism and ophthalmopathy. The CDR3 is 15 residues long. Losses at the gene ends were 4 bases for V and 4 bases for J; bases not matched to a gene: 7. Germline CDR1 MDHEN, CDR2 SYDVKM. Study-wide findings and caveats: Most thyroid clonotypes with frequency above 0.001 were detected in blood.

This TCR was sampled from a woman under 30 with Graves' ophthalmopathy. The sample comprised blood. The rearrangement uses TRBV28 and TRBJ2-7; 10 bases agree with TRBD2. The CDR3, as DNA: TGTGCCAGCAGTTCCCGGACTAGCGGAGCTTACGAGCAGTACTTC. Translation: CASSSRTSGAYEQYF.